This T cell receptor (beta chain) came from a study of memory CD4+ T cells and cytomegalovirus serostatus. As regards this clone: Antigen: not known.

The data were produced by immunoSEQ multiplex PCR, yet TCRdb's version contains in-frame clones alone and is incomplete. The profile shows roughly 53,000 clones, roughly 72% of them singletons. Overall study results and limits: Each of approximately 69 CMV-associated TCRbeta sequences occurred in one to five individuals. CMV serostatus prediction reached median AUC about 0.96, or 0.93 with US-trained model.

The sort gate was single viable CD3+CD4+CD8-CD45RO+ cells for memory CD4+ T cells. Donors' CMV status reflects serum IgG against pp150, pp28, p38, p52. CD4+ T cells were isolated by positive magnetic selection. Trimming took 2 bases from V and 4 from J, leaving 10 bases between them. The length of the CDR3 is 14 residues. Germline values: CDR1 SGHTA, CDR2 FQGTGA. This sequence was found in an adult in good health and CMV-seronegative. The chain employs TRBV7-3 and TRBJ2-3, with D uncertain. What was sequenced was memory CD4+ T cells from blood. CDR3 sequence reads: CASSLGPAADTQYF. CDR3 sequence (DNA): TGTGCCAGCAGCTTAGGCCCGGCGGCAGATACGCAGTATTTT.